Here is one T cell receptor beta chain with its context. The antigen is not known. TRB amplification used approximately 250 ng of peripheral blood genomic DNA. The record originates from a study of T cell clusters in autoimmune cytopenias. The CDR3 runs 13 residues. TRB rearrangements were amplified by touch-down multiplex PCR with mixed TRB-A/B primers. TCRdb reanalyzed the multiplex PCR reads, giving one entry per CDR3 protein sequence and no DNA. The table for this sample gives under 15,000 distinct CDR3 sequences. General study results and limits: Exclusive TRB clusters were about 3-fold more numerous in healthy donors than in active autoimmune hepatitis. The cluster-lack signature was not seen for secondary cytopenia versus chronic lymphocytic leukemia.

This clonotype was sampled from a human donor with an autoimmune cytopenia or autoimmune hepatitis (not recorded which). Sequencing used peripheral blood. The chain recombines TRBV12-3 or TRBV12-4 with TRBJ2-1. The CDR3 reads CASSLAGDNEQFF.